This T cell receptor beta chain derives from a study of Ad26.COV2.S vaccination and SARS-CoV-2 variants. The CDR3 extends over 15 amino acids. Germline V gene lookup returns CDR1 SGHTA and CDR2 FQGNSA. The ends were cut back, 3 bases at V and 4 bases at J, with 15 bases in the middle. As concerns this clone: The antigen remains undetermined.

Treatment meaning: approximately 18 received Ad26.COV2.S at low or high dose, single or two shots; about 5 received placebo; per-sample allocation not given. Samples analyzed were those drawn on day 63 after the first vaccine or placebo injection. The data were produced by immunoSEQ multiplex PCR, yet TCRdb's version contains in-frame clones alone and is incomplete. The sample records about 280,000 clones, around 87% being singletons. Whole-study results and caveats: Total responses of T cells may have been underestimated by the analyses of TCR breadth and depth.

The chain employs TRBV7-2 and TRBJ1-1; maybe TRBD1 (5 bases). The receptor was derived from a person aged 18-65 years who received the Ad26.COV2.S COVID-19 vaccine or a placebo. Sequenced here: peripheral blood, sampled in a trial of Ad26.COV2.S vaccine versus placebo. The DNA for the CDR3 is TGTGCCAGCAGCTTCTATCGGGGCGGGGTCACTGAAGCTTTCTTT. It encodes CASSFYRGGVTEAFF.